This note documents a single T cell receptor beta chain sequence. Its antigen has not been determined. No base quality information exists; no much larger clone differs at one position. The library was generated by RT-PCR. TCRdb records Illumina HiSeq 2500 as the sequencer. TCRdb reworked the public reads: Q25 trimming with fastp, MiXCR clone assembly, productive beta chains retained. Here each entry gathers all rows of one CDR3 protein and keeps the most common genes and DNA. The sample records 500,000 or so distinct CDR3 sequences, about 10% of which are singletons. The biggest ten clones account for roughly 12% of the sample. According to the germline V gene, CDR1 reads MNHEY and CDR2 reads SVGAGI. The CDR3, cysteine through phenylalanine, is 16 amino acids long. The kept DNA is CDR3 alone, 48 bases in frame from the first base. The germline V and J ends show losses of 4 bases and 5 bases respectively, and no gene match explains 8 bases of the junction.

The sample is drawn from a study of response to subunit inactivated influenza vaccine (dated by TCRdb to 2016 to 2018). For the study in its entirety: Deep quantitative profiling of the T cell receptor repertoire was used in the study to follow responses to a trivalent subunit inactivated influenza vaccine.

This specimen's time point label, per the study, means: 45 to 50 days after influenza vaccine administration. Findings and caveats that apply to the study as a whole: According to the authors, only a limited number of new T cells may be recruited by each seasonal influenza vaccination.

The starting material was PBMCs from blood, obtained about 6 weeks after vaccination. The source is a man aged 45 to 65 who received an inactivated influenza vaccine. Donor details come from another sample of the same person, matched by shared clones. The V gene is TRBV6-5 and the J gene is TRBJ2-2; the central 9 bases match TRBD2. The CDR3 corresponds to CASSSFGGGATGELFF. The nucleotide sequence is given as TGTGCCAGCAGTTCCTTTGGCGGGGGGGCTACCGGGGAGCTGTTTTTT.